This is a list of T cell receptor beta chains from one sample in a study of control samples from healthy donors and cancer patients. The table came from immunoSEQ multiplex PCR; TCRdb's copy has only in-frame clones and leaves some out. Of about 120,000 clones in the sample, roughly 92% are singletons; the top ten hold 0.58%. Specimen: PBMCs. These receptors came from an elderly man with head and neck cancer. Each CDR3 is given with its conserved first and last residue. D genes are given only for firm matches. Expanded clones get a size class; other rows say once, few or many, or leave the size out.

TRBD1	TRBV6-6	TRBJ1-2	-	TGTGCCAGCAGTGGGGGGACAGTTTATGGCTACACCTTC	CASSGGTVYGYTF
TRBD2	TRBV5-1	TRBJ2-5	-	TGCGCCAGCAGATATACAGCTGGGGTCCGGACTAGCGCCCAAGAGACCCAGTACTTC	CASRYTAGVRTSAQETQYF
TRBD2	TRBV9	TRBJ2-1	-	TGTGCCAGCAGCGCGATAGCGGGAGGCCACAATGAGCAGTTCTTC	CASSAIAGGHNEQFF
TRBD1	TRBV5-1	TRBJ1-1	-	TGCGCCAGCAGCCCGGACAGGGTGAACACTGAAGCTTTCTTT	CASSPDRVNTEAFF
TRBD1	TRBV25-1	TRBJ1-2	-	TGTGCCAGCAGTGCAAGGGACAGCGGATCCCATGGCTACACCTTC	CASSARDSGSHGYTF
-	TRBV7-2	TRBJ2-7	-	TGTGCCAGCAGCTGGCCGACCTACGAGCAGTACTTC	CASSWPTYEQYF
TRBD1	TRBV11-3	TRBJ2-3	-	TGTGCCAGCAGTTTAGGGACAGGGGTTACAGATACGCAGTATTTT	CASSLGTGVTDTQYF
-	TRBV7-2	TRBJ1-3	-	TGTGCCAGCAGCTTGGCGGATTACGGAAACACCATATATTTT	CASSLADYGNTIYF
-	TRBV2	TRBJ1-5	once	TGTGCCAGCAGTGTCAAGTTTTCCGATCAGCCCCAGCATTTT	CASSVKFSDQPQHF
-	TRBV27	TRBJ1-1	-	TGTGCCAGCAGTTTGAAAGGATTTGGGCTCACTGAAGCTTTCTTT	CASSLKGFGLTEAFF
-	TRBV7-6	TRBJ1-6	-	TGTGCCAGCAGCCAGACCACAGGGCTAGGTAATTCACCCCTCCACTTT	CASSQTTGLGNSPLHF
-	TRBV18	TRBJ1-1	-	TGTGCCAGCTCACCCTTCGGAGGCGGGGGTACTGAAGCTTTCTTT	CASSPFGGGGTEAFF
TRBD1	TRBV7-9	TRBJ2-5	-	TGTGCCAGCAGCTTAATGGGGGGACAGGAAGAGACCCAGTACTTC	CASSLMGGQEETQYF
-	TRBV19	TRBJ2-1	-	TGTGCCAGTGGGCGGGCGCTCGGTGAGCAGTTCTTC	CASGRALGEQFF
TRBD1	TRBV5-1	TRBJ1-1	-	TGCGCCAGCAGCGCACAGGGGCCTGGCACTGAAGCTTTCTTT	CASSAQGPGTEAFF
-	TRBV5-4	TRBJ2-5	-	TGTGCCAGCAGCCCGACTACCACTAGGGCAGAAGAGACCCAGTACTTC	CASSPTTTRAEETQYF
-	TRBV5-1	TRBJ2-7	-	TGCGCCAGCAGCTTGGGTCCCAGGGTAAGGTACGAGCAGTACTTC	CASSLGPRVRYEQYF
-	TRBV29-1	TRBJ1-1	-	TGCAGCGTTGAAGCGGGAGAAGCTTTCTTT	CSVEAGEAFF
-	TRBV20-1	TRBJ1-2	-	TGCAGTGCCTCGGCAACTGGCTACACCTTC	CSASATGYTF
-	TRBV21-1	TRBJ1-1	-	TGTGCCAGCAGCAAAAGGCCCCTTCCCCCGAACACTGAAGCTTTCTTT	CASSKRPLPPNTEAFF
-	TRBV30	TRBJ2-5	-	TGTGCCTGGAGTGTACTAGGGGCTCAAGAGACCCAGTACTTC	CAWSVLGAQETQYF
-	TRBV29-1	TRBJ2-5	-	TGCAGCCTCGGGGGCGGGGGTTTGGAGACCCAGTACTTC	CSLGGGGLETQYF
TRBD1	TRBV5-8	TRBJ1-2	-	TGTGCCAGCAGCTTGGACCGGGACAGCTATGGCTACACCTTC	CASSLDRDSYGYTF
-	TRBV9	TRBJ1-1	-	TGTGCCAGCAGCGTATCCGGGGGATGGACTGAAGCTTTCTTT	CASSVSGGWTEAFF
-	TRBV5-1	TRBJ1-1	-	TGCGCCAGCAGCTTGATCGTCCGCGAGACTGAAGCTTTCTTT	CASSLIVRETEAFF
-	TRBV14	TRBJ2-3	-	TGTGCCAGCAGCCCGTGGGGCGAAGCGGACACAGATACGCAGTATTTT	CASSPWGEADTDTQYF
-	TRBV19	TRBJ1-5	-	TGTGCCAGTAGACCGATTGGGTTGTCAGGCAATCAGCCCCAGCATTTT	CASRPIGLSGNQPQHF
TRBD1	TRBV5-1	TRBJ1-2	-	TGCGCCAGCACCCTCGGGACAGGGGTACGGGGCTACACCTTC	CASTLGTGVRGYTF
-	TRBV30	TRBJ1-1	-	TGTGCCTGGAGTGTAGGGGGACATTTTAACACTGAAGCTTTCTTT	CAWSVGGHFNTEAFF
-	TRBV6-5	TRBJ2-5	-	TGTGCCAGCAGTCCTCCGTACCAAGAGACCCAGTACTTC	CASSPPYQETQYF
-	TRBV5-4	TRBJ2-2	-	TGTGCCAGCAGCTTGGCCCGGGGTCGATCCACCGGGGAGCTGTTTTTT	CASSLARGRSTGELFF
TRBD2	TRBV7-7	TRBJ2-5	once	TGTGCCAGCAGCTTAGTCGCGGGACTAGGGCAAGAGACCCAGTACTTC	CASSLVAGLGQETQYF
-	TRBV5-5	TRBJ1-4	-	TGTGCCAGCAGCAATGATTGGGGTACTAATGAAAAACTGTTTTTT	CASSNDWGTNEKLFF
TRBD1	TRBV7-6	TRBJ1-3	once	TGTGCCAGCAGCGCCCCCCGACAGGGCCCCTACTCTGGAAACACCATATATTTT	CASSAPRQGPYSGNTIYF
TRBD2	TRBV6-5	TRBJ2-1	few	TGTGCCAGCAGTCTTGAGCGGGGTACTGAGCAGTTCTTC	CASSLERGTEQFF
-	TRBV5-4	TRBJ2-3	-	TGTGCCAGCAGCTTGGACAGGACAGATACGCAGTATTTT	CASSLDRTDTQYF
-	TRBV7-6	TRBJ1-4	-	TGTGCCAGCAGCTTAACAGGAACTAATGAAAAACTGTTTTTT	CASSLTGTNEKLFF
TRBD2	TRBV11-2	TRBJ2-5	-	TGTGCCAGCAGCTCTCAACGGGGGGGGCGCGGAGAGACCCAGTACTTC	CASSSQRGGRGETQYF